This TCR beta chain originates from a study of T-cell memory formation after mild COVID-19. Study-wide results and limits: Contracting CD8+ clones were enriched in EMRA, CD4+ mainly in CM and EM. Cross-reactive memory seemingly joined, as some responding clones were found in pre-infection memory.

cDNA libraries for TCR alpha and TCR beta, carrying sample barcodes and UMIs, came from 5'RACE with constant-segment primers. TCRdb independently ran MiXCR on the 5' RACE reads; one entry per CDR3 protein. The repertoire holds about 390,000 distinct CDR3 sequences, 16% seen once, with around a fifth in the top ten. Concerning this clonotype itself: The antigen remains undetermined.

V dropped 3 bases and J dropped 2 bases, with 9 bases sitting between them. This CDR3 spans 14 amino acids. In germline, CDR1 is WSHSY, CDR2 SAAADI. V and J are TRBV10-2 and TRBJ2-3; D is unresolved. This TCR derives from a man aged 18 to 35 who had mild COVID-19 (a few samples of this study predate the infection). Cell type and time point are not known. What was sequenced was PBMCs or a T cell subset sorted from them (not recorded which). CDR3 sequence: CASSDRVNTDTQYF. CDR3 DNA sequence: TGCGCCAGCAGTGATCGAGTGAACACAGATACGCAGTATTTT.